These 25 T cell receptor beta chains were all obtained from the same sample, sequenced in a study of blood T cells in healthy people across ages. Next came a second PCR, run for about 7 to 12 cycles, which used a sample-barcoded 5' primer along with a J-beta primer mix. TCRdb called the 5' RACE reads again in MiXCR, with one record for every CDR3 protein. Seen here are almost 550,000 distinct CDR3 sequences, approximately 25% observed once, and the top ten hold roughly 9%. These data also featured in a second study, about T cells of mothers and their children.

Sample: blood. These receptor sequences come from a boy aged 5-17 years in good health.

The table lists this clonotype with many counts. The chain recombines TRBV3-1 with TRBJ1-4; D ambiguous. Trimming took off 2 bases at V and 13 bases at J, with 14 bases between the two ends. CDR3 size: 13 residues. Germline V gene sequence: CDR1 LGHDT, CDR2 YNNKEL (reference sequence). This CDR3 is CASSQSVEGSLFF. Here the CDR3 DNA reads TGTGCCAGCAGCCAAAGTGTCGAGGGTTCACTGTTTTTT.

The chain links TRBV27 to TRBJ2-7, with 10 bases that match TRBD2. Germline V CDR1 and CDR2: MNHEY, SMNVEV (reference sequence). V lost 5 bases, J lost 4 bases, and 5 bases stayed unmatched. This CDR3 comprises 14 residues. The CDR3 is CASSTGLAEYEQYF. In DNA form, the CDR3 reads TGTGCCAGCAGTACCGGACTAGCGGAGTACGAGCAGTACTTC.

The chain uses TRBV2 and TRBJ1-1; unclear D gene. Trimming left V 2 bases short and J 5 bases short, with 12 bases between. The CDR3 extends over 14 amino acids. CDR1 and CDR2 (germline): SNHLY, FYNNEI. The CDR3 here is CASSELRARTEAFF. As DNA, the CDR3 is TGTGCCAGCAGTGAACTCCGGGCCCGGACTGAAGCTTTCTTT.

This clonotype was counted between two and nine times. The V gene is TRBV6-1, the J gene TRBJ2-7; perhaps TRBD2 as D (6 bases). This CDR3 has 16 residues. Trimming left V 2 bases short and J 0 bases short, with 14 bases between. Germline lookup yields CDR1 MNHNS and CDR2 SASEGT. CDR3 in DNA: TGTGCCAGCAGTGAATCGGGACTTCTAACCTCCTACGAGCAGTACTTC. Amino acids: CASSESGLLTSYEQYF.

This clonotype was seen a few times. V is TRBV5-4 and J is TRBJ2-2, with 7 bases that match TRBD2. This CDR3 is built from 14 residues. Trimming removed 3 bases from V and 6 bases from J; junction bases left unmatched: 5. CDR1 SGHNT and CDR2 YYREEE come from the germline V gene (reference sequence). CDR3 bases: TGTGCCAGCAGCTCCGGACTAGTGGCCGGGGAGCTGTTTTTT. Its protein is CASSSGLVAGELFF.

The rearrangement joins TRBV28 to TRBJ2-1, with 7 bases identical to TRBD1. CDR1 is MDHEN, CDR2 SYDVKM, per germline. J was trimmed by 1 base and V by 3 bases; bases with no gene match: 6. The CDR3 totals 16 residues. CDR3 DNA sequence: TGTGCCAGCAGTTTCCGAAAGGACAGGTCCTACAATGAGCAGTTCTTC. Translation gives CASSFRKDRSYNEQFF.

The chain is built from TRBV28 and TRBJ2-7, with 13 bases fitting TRBD2. V was pared by 3 bases and J by 2 bases, with 4 bases of the junction left unmatched. CDR1 and CDR2 (germline): MDHEN, SYDVKM. This CDR3 comprises 16 residues. Here the CDR3 DNA reads TGTGCCAGCAGTTTCCTTGGGACTAGCGGGGCCTACGAGCAGTACTTC. It yields the protein CASSFLGTSGAYEQYF. The full variable domain, completed using reference TRBV28 and TRBJ2-7, is DVKVTQSSRYLVKRTGEKVFLECVQDMDHENMFWYRQDPGLGLRLIYFSYDVKMKEKGDIPEGYSVSREKKERFSLILESASTNQTSMYLCASSFLGTSGAYEQYFGPGTRLTVT.

This clonotype was seen a handful of times. V and J are TRBV10-3 and TRBJ2-5; a possible D gene is TRBD2 (6 bases). The CDR3 length is 17 residues. Deletions cut 2 bases from V and 1 base from J, with 17 bases between. Per the germline V gene, CDR1 is ENHRY and CDR2 is SYGVKD. DNA of the CDR3: TGTGCCATCAGTGAGGCCGCGGCCATAGCGGTCCAAGAGACCCAGTACTTC. This codes for CAISEAAAIAVQETQYF.

This clonotype showed up just a few times. The chain is built from TRBV15 and TRBJ2-7; D unresolved. The CDR3 spans 14 residues. The V end lost 0 bases, the J end lost 4 bases, and 10 bases lay between the germline ends. Germline CDR1 and CDR2: LNHNV and YYDKDF (reference sequence). Written as DNA, the CDR3 is TGTGCCACCAGCAGAGAAGGCAGTGGTTACGAGCAGTACTTC. Translation: CATSREGSGYEQYF.

This clonotype was counted between two and nine times. The chain recombines TRBV7-9 with TRBJ2-7; D could derive from TRBD1 or TRBD2 (5 bases each). V was shortened by 1 base and J by 5 bases, with 12 bases between the two germline ends. CDR1 and CDR2 from the germline V gene are SEHNR and FQNEAQ (reference sequence). This CDR3 is 14 amino acids long. This CDR3 is CASSLGGVLHEQYF. The CDR3 DNA follows: TGTGCCAGCAGCTTAGGAGGGGTACTCCACGAGCAGTACTTC.

The chain has TRBV10-3 and TRBJ2-7; TRBD2 matches 13 bases. Germline V gene sequence: CDR1 ENHRY, CDR2 SYGVKD. V shed 4 bases and J 7 bases; nucleotides not matched to a gene: 13. This CDR3 spans 17 amino acids. CDR3 bases: TGTGCCATCAGTGGGGCTGCACTAGCGGGGGGGCCTTGGGAGCAGTACTTC. Amino acid sequence: CAISGAALAGGPWEQYF.

V is TRBV4-1 and J is TRBJ2-2; D not certain. Germline assignment: CDR1 MGHRA and CDR2 YSYEKL. This CDR3 contains 15 residues. The V end lost 4 bases, the J end lost 1 base, and 10 bases lay between the germline ends. The CDR3, as DNA: TGCGCCAGCAGCCCACGGACCGTGAACACCGGGGAGCTGTTTTTT. Its protein is CASSPRTVNTGELFF.

This clonotype was counted between two and nine times. One end of the junction varies from germline; a read error may be responsible. CDR3 in DNA: TGCGCCAGCAGTCGCCCGGGACTCTTGGGCTACACCTTC. It encodes CASSRPGLLGYTF. The chain employs TRBV6-2 or TRBV6-3 and TRBJ1-2, with D possibly TRBD1 on 5 matching bases. This CDR3 spans 13 amino acids. CDR1 and CDR2 (germline): MNHEY, SVGEGT.

This rearrangement joins TRBV20-1 to TRBJ1-5, with 7 bases identical to TRBD1. Germline trimming cut 0 bases from V and 6 bases from J; bases unmatched to any gene: 5. There are 14 residues in the CDR3. Germline CDR1 reads DFQATT; CDR2 reads SNEGSKA (reference sequence). The CDR3 DNA sequence: TGCAGTGCTAGAGATAGCAGGGGGGTTCAGCCCCAGCATTTT. The encoded protein is CSARDSRGVQPQHF.

This clonotype appeared many times. The gene calls are TRBV7-2 and TRBJ1-5; no clear D gene. The germline V gene has CDR1 SGHTA and CDR2 FQGNSA. The CDR3 spans 14 residues. V shed 1 base and J shed 3 bases, with 7 bases lying between them. The CDR3 region is CASSLVQNNQPQHF. CDR3 in DNA: TGTGCCAGCAGCTTAGTGCAGAACAATCAGCCCCAGCATTTT.

This clonotype came up a few times. V usage is TRBV10-3 and J usage is TRBJ1-1; D ambiguous. The CDR3 covers 13 residues. Per the germline V gene, CDR1 is ENHRY and CDR2 is SYGVKD. V lost 3 bases and J 1 base, leaving 6 bases between the germline ends. The CDR3 DNA reads as TGTGCCATCAGTGATTCAACGAACACTGAAGCTTTCTTT. It is translated as CAISDSTNTEAFF.

V is TRBV7-6 and J is TRBJ1-1; D is ambiguous. Germline V CDR1 and CDR2: SGHVS, FNYEAQ. This CDR3 comprises 13 residues. V was cut by 1 base and J by 9 bases, with 12 bases left in between. The CDR3 protein is CASSLETRSKAFF. CDR3 nucleotide sequence: TGTGCCAGCAGCTTAGAAACGCGATCTAAAGCTTTCTTT.

The CDR3 reads CASSYLASGAFGDTQYF. In DNA, the CDR3 is TGTGCCAGCAGTTATTTGGCTAGCGGGGCCTTCGGGGATACGCAGTATTTT. The chain joins TRBV6-5 to TRBJ2-3; 9 nucleotides line up with TRBD2. The ends lost 3 bases at V and 6 bases at J; junction bases unmatched: 13. This CDR3 is 17 amino acids long. Germline loops: CDR1 MNHEY, CDR2 SVGAGI.

This clonotype was seen more than once but under ten times. The chain has TRBV6-6 and TRBJ2-7; D is possibly TRBD1 or TRBD2 (5 bases each). The CDR3 is made up of 16 amino acids. Germline-derived CDR1 and CDR2 are MNHNY and SVGAGI (reference sequence). Deletions cut 5 bases from V and 0 bases from J, with 17 bases between. The CDR3 DNA sequence: TGTGCCAGCAGTCCCAAATTAGGGACGGGCTCCTACGAGCAGTACTTC. Translated: CASSPKLGTGSYEQYF.

This clonotype has just a few counts. This rearrangement joins TRBV13 to TRBJ2-5, with 14 bases lining up with TRBD2. The germline CDR1 and CDR2 sequences are PRHDT and FYEKMQ (reference sequence). The trim removed 5 bases at V and 3 bases at J, leaving 20 bases unmatched. The CDR3 has 21 residues. The CDR3 nucleotides read TGTGCCAGCAGCAAAAGAATCCGGCGGACTAGCGGGGGGTCGAATAAAGAGACCCAGTACTTC. It yields the protein CASSKRIRRTSGGSNKETQYF.

The table lists this clonotype with a few counts. The chain joins TRBV3-1 to TRBJ2-2; TRBD2 matches 8 bases. The germline V gene encodes CDR1 LGHDT and CDR2 YNNKEL (reference sequence). V was pared by 3 bases and J by 3 bases, with 18 bases of the junction left unmatched. The CDR3 is made up of 20 amino acids. In DNA, the CDR3 is TGTGCCAGCAGCCAGGAACGACTACGGACTAGCCTAGTGCACACCGGGGAGCTGTTTTTT. Translated: CASSQERLRTSLVHTGELFF. Drawing the rest from reference TRBV3-1 and TRBJ2-2, the complete variable domain is DTAVSQTPKYLVTQMGNDKSIKCEQNLGHDTMYWYKQDSKKFLKIMFSYNNKELIINETVPNRFSPKSPDKAHLNLHINSLELGDSAVYFCASSQERLRTSLVHTGELFFGEGSRLTVL.

A remark on this clonotype: The CDR3 end shows no conserved phenylalanine or tryptophan, and so a read error is likely. The CDR3: CSASGAVSGETQYL. The CDR3, as DNA: TGCAGTGCTAGTGGGGCGGTATCGGGAGAGACCCAGTACCTC. This chain uses TRBV20-1 with TRBJ2-5, with D possibly being TRBD1 (5 bases). Germline CDR1 DFQATT, CDR2 SNEGSKA (reference sequence). Trimming cost V 3 bases and J 4 bases, with 15 bases left between them. The CDR3 extends over 14 amino acids.

V usage is TRBV27 and J usage is TRBJ1-1; 7 bases fit TRBD1. The junction had 4 bases not matched to a gene; V was cut back by 6 bases and J by 6 bases. The CDR3 contains 12 residues. In germline, CDR1 is MNHEY, CDR2 SMNVEV (reference sequence). CDR3 protein: CASRTGSAEAFF. CDR3 sequence (DNA): TGTGCCAGCAGGACAGGGAGCGCTGAAGCTTTCTTT.

In its sample, this clonotype was seen once. This chain joins TRBV28 and TRBJ2-5; 7 nucleotides agree with TRBD2. There are 13 residues in the CDR3. The V and J ends lost 6 bases and 5 bases, in that order; junction bases with no gene match: 6. Per germline, CDR1 MDHEN and CDR2 SYDVKM. CDR3 in amino acids: CASSWDYRETQYF. The CDR3 coding sequence is TGTGCCAGCAGCTGGGACTACCGGGAGACCCAGTACTTC.

The sample holds a few counts of this clonotype. The chain employs TRBV19 and TRBJ2-5; no firm D call. The J call may be faulty, since TRBJ2-7 better matches the DNA end. Germline CDR1 LNHDA, CDR2 SQIVND (reference sequence). The CDR3 totals 13 residues. The CDR3 loop is CASSMAVEGEQYF. CDR3 nucleotide sequence: TGTGCCAGTAGTATGGCGGTGGAAGGCGAGCAGTACTTC.